This T cell receptor beta chain was observed in a study of blood T cell repertoires in COVID-19. The data were produced by immunoSEQ multiplex PCR, yet TCRdb's version contains in-frame clones alone and is incomplete. Here the sample spans about 100,000 clones, around 85% being singletons. The ends lost 6 bases at V and 4 bases at J; junction bases unmatched: 4. The CDR3 is 13 residues long. Germline V gene data show CDR1 as MNHEY and CDR2 as SVGAGI. This clonotype was sampled from a man aged 45-65 years with active or convalescent COVID-19. The chain carries TRBV6-5 and TRBJ1-2; TRBD1 aligns across 8 bases. The sequenced sample consisted of peripheral blood. CDR3 region: CASSRTGFYGYTF. The DNA for the CDR3 is TGTGCCAGCAGCCGGACAGGGTTCTATGGCTACACCTTC.